The clone carrying this T cell receptor (beta chain) was seen a few times. There are 12 residues in the CDR3. V was pared by 8 bases and J by 6 bases, with 10 bases of the junction left unmatched. Germline V gene lookup returns CDR1 DFQATT and CDR2 SNEGSKA (reference sequence). These data belong to a study of patients and donors after allogeneic stem cell transplantation. TCRdb processed the RT-PCR reads anew with MiXCR; each CDR3 protein has one entry. The data show about 210,000 distinct CDR3 sequences, around 40% seen once. Sample: blood, either unsorted or a sorted T cell fraction (not recorded which). The sequence came from a human donor who was either an allogeneic HSCT recipient or a stem cell or donor lymphocyte infusion donor (not recorded which). It is not recorded whose cells these are; they may come from a transplant donor. The chain links TRBV20-1 to TRBJ2-7; 7 bases are a match to TRBD2. The CDR3 DNA reads as TGCAGTAGCGGGACGTCACCCGGCGAGCAGTACTTC. This gives the protein CSSGTSPGEQYF.